This TCR beta chain was identified in a study of control samples from healthy donors and cancer patients. V was clipped by 4 bases and J by 4 bases; unmatched bases: 7. The CDR3 covers 16 residues. The germline gives CDR1 MNHEY, CDR2 SMNVEV (reference sequence). Assay: immunoSEQ multiplex PCR; the TCRdb copy retains only in-frame clones and omits some. The table has 40,000 to 50,000 clones, less than 90% seen once. The chain is built from TRBV27 and TRBJ2-5; 12 bases map to TRBD2. Material: blood. This sequence originates from a man aged 60 to 69 in good health. CDR3 protein: CASSSPASGRGETQYF. The CDR3 nucleotides are TGTGCCAGCAGTTCCCCGGCTAGCGGGAGGGGAGAGACCCAGTACTTC.